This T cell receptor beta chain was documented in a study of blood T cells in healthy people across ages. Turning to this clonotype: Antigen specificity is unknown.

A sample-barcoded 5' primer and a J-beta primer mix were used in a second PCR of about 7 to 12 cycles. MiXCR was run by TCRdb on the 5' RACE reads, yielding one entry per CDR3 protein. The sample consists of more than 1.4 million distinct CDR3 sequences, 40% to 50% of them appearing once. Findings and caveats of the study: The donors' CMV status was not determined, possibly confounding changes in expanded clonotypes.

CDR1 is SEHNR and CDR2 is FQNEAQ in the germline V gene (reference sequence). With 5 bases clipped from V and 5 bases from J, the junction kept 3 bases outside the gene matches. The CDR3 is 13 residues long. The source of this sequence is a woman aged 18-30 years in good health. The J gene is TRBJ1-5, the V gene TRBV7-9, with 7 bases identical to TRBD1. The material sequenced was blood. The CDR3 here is CASSGDSDQPQHF. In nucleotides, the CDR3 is TGTGCCAGCAGCGGGGACAGTGATCAGCCCCAGCATTTT.